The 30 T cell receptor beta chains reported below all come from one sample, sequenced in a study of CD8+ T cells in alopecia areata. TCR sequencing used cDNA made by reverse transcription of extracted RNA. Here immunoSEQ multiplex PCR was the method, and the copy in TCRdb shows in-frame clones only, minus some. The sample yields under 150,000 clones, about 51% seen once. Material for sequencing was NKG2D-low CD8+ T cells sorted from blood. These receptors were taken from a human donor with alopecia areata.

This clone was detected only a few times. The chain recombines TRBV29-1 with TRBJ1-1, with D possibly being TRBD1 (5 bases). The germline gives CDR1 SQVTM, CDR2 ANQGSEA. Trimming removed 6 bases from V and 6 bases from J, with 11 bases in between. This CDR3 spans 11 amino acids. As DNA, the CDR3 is TGCAGCGTCGGGGCAGGGTCTGAAGCTTTCTTT. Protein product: CSVGAGSEAFF.

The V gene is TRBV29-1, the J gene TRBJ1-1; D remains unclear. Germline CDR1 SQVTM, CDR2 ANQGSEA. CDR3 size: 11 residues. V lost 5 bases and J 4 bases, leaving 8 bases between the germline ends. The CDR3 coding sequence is TGCAGCGTTCGAATGGGCACTGAAGCTTTCTTT. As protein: CSVRMGTEAFF.

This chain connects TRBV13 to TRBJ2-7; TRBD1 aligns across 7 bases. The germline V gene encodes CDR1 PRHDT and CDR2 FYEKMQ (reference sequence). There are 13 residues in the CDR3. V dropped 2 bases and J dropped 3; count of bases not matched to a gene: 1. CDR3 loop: CASSLRDSYEQYF. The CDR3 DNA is TGTGCCAGCAGCTTACGGGACAGCTACGAGCAGTACTTC.

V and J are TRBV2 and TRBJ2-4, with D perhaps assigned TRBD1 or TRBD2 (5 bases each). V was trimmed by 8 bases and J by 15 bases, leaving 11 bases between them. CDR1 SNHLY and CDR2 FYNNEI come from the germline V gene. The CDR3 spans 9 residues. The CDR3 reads CASGDPSYF. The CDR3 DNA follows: TGTGCCAGCGGGGACCCGTCGTACTTC.

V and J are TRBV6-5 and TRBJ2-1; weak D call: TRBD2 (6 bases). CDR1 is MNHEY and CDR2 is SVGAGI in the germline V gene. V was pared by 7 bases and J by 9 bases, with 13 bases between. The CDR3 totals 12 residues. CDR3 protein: CASTTPGVEQFF. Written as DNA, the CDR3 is TGTGCCAGCACAACCCCGGGGGTTGAGCAGTTCTTC.

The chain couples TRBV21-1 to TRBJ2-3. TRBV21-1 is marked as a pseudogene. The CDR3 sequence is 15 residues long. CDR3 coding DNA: TGTGCCAGCAGCAGAGGGGCGACAGCCACAGATACGCAGTATTTT. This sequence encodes CASSRGATATDTQYF.

In nucleotides, the CDR3 is TGCAGCGTTGAGGGACTAGCGAGGAGCTCCTACAATGAGCAGTTCTTC. Residues: CSVEGLARSSYNEQFF. This chain links TRBV29-1 with TRBJ2-1; 10 positions agree with TRBD2. CDR3 size: 16 residues. Losses at the gene ends were 3 bases for V and 0 bases for J; bases not matched to a gene: 5. The germline V gene has CDR1 SQVTM and CDR2 ANQGSEA.

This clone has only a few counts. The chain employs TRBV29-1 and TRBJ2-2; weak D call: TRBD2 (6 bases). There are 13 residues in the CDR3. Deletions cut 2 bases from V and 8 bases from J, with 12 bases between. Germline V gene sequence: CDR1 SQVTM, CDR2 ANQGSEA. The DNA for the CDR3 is TGCAGCGTTGAAAGGGGACTGGATGGGGAGCTGTTTTTT. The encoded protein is CSVERGLDGELFF.

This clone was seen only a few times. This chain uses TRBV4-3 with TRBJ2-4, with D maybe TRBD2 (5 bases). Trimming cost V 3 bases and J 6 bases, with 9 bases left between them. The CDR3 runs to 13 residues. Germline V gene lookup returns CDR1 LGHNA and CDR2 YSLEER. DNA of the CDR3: TGCGCCAGCAGCCAGGCCCGGGGAAACATTCAGTACTTC. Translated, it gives CASSQARGNIQYF.

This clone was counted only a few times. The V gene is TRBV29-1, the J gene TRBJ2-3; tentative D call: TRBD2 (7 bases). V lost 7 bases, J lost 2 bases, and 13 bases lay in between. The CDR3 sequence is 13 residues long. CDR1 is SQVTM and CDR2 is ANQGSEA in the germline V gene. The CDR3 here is CSAGGQLTDTQYF. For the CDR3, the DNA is TGCAGCGCCGGGGGGCAGCTCACAGATACGCAGTATTTT.

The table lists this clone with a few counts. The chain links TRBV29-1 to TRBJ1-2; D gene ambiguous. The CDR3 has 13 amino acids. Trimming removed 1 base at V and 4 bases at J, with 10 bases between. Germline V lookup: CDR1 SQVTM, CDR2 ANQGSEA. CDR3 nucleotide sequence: TGCAGCGTTGAAGGGCGGGAGGCCTATGGCTACACCTTC. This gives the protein CSVEGREAYGYTF.

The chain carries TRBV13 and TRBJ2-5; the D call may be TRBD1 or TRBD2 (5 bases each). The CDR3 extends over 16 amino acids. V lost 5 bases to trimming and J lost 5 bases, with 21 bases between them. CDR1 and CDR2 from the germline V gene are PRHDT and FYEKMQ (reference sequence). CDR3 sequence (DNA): TGTGCCAGCAGCCCCTCCGAGGGGCTTGATCGGGAGACCCAGTACTTC. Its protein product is CASSPSEGLDRETQYF.

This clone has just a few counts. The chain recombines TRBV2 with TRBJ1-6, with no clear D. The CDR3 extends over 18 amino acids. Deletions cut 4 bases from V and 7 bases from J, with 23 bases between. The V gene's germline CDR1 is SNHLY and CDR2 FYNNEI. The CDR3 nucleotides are TGTGCCAGCAGTGCTGTTTTCGGACCAGGCCAAGGCAATTCACCCCTCCACTTT. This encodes CASSAVFGPGQGNSPLHF.

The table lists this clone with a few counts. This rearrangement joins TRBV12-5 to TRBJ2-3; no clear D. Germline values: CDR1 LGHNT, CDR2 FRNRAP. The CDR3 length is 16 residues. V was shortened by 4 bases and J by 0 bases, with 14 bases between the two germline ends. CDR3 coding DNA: TGTGCTAGTGGTTCCGACATTCCACCGAGCACAGATACGCAGTATTTT. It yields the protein CASGSDIPPSTDTQYF.

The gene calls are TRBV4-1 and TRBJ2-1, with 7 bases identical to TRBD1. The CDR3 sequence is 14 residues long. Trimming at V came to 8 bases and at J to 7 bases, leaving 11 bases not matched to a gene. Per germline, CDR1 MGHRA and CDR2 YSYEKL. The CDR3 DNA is TGCGCCAGCGGTGACAGGGCGGTGAGTAATGAGCAGTTCTTC. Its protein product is CASGDRAVSNEQFF.

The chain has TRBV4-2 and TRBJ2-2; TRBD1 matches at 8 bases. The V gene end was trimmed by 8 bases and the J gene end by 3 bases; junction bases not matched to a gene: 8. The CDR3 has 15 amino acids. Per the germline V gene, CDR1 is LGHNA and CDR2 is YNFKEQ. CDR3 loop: CASRSRGQDTGELFF. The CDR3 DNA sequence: TGTGCCAGCCGATCCAGGGGGCAAGACACCGGGGAGCTGTTTTTT.

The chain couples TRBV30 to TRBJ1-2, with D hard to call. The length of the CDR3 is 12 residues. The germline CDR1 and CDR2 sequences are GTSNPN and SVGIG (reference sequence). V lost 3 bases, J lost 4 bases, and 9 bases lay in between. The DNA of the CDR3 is TGTGCCTGGAGCCTCTTGAGCTATGGCTACACCTTC. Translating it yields CAWSLLSYGYTF.

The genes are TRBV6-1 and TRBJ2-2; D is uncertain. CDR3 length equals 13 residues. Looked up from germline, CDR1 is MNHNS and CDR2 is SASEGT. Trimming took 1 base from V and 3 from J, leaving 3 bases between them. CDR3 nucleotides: TGTGCCAGCAGTGAAGACGACACCGGGGAGCTGTTTTTT. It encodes CASSEDDTGELFF.

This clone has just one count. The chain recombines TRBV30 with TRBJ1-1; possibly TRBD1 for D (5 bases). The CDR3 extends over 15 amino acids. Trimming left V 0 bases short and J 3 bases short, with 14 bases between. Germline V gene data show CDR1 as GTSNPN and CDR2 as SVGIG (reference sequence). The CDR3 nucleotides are TGTGCCTGGAGTGTACTGGCAGGGATGGACACTGAAGCTTTCTTT. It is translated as CAWSVLAGMDTEAFF.

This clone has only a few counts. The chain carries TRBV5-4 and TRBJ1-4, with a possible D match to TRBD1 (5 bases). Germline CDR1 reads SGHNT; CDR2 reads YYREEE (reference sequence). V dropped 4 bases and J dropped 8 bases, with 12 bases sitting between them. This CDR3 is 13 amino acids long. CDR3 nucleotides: TGTGCCAGCAGCAAGACAGCTGGGGAAAAACTGTTTTTT. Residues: CASSKTAGEKLFF. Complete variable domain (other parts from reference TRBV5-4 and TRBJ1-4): ETGVTQSPTHLIKTRGQQVTLRCSSQSGHNTVSWYQQALGQGPQFIFQYYREEENGRGNFPPRFSGLQFPNYSSELNVNALELDDSALYLCASSKTAGEKLFFGSGTQLSVL.

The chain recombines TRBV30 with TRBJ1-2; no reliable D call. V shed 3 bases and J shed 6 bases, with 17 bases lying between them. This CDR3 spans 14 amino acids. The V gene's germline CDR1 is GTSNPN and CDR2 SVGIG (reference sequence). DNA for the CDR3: TGTGCCTGGAGCCCCCCCCGTGGCAAGGATGGCTACACCTTC. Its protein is CAWSPPRGKDGYTF.

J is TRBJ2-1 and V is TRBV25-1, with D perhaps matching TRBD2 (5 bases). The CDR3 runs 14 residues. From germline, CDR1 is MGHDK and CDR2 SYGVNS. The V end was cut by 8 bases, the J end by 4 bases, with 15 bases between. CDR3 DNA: TGTGCCAGCCGCCCGCCGGGAACATACAATGAGCAGTTCTTC. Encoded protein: CASRPPGTYNEQFF.

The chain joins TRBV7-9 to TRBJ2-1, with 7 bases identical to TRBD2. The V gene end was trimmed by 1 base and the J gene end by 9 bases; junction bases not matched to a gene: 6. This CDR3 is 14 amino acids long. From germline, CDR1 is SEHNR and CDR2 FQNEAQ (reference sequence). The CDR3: CASSLVRGISEQFF. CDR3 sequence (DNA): TGTGCCAGCAGCTTAGTGCGGGGGATTAGTGAGCAGTTCTTC.

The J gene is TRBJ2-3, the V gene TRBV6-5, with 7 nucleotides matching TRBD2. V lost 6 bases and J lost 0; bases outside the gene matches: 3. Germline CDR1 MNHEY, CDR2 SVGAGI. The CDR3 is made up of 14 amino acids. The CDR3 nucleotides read TGTGCCAGCAGCAGCGGGGAGAGCACAGATACGCAGTATTTT. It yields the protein CASSSGESTDTQYF.

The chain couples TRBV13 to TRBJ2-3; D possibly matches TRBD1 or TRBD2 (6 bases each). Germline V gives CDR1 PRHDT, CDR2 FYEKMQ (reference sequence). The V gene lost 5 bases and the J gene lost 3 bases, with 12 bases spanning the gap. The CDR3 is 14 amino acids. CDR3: CASSLRGATDTQYF. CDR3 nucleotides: TGTGCCAGCAGCCTAAGGGGGGCTACAGATACGCAGTATTTT.

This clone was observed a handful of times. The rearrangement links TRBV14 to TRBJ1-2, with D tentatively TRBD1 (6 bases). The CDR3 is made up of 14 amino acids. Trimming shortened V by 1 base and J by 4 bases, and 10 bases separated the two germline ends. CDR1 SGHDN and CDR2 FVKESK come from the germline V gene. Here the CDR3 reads CASSQGTATYGYTF. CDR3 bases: TGTGCCAGCAGCCAAGGGACAGCCACCTATGGCTACACCTTC.

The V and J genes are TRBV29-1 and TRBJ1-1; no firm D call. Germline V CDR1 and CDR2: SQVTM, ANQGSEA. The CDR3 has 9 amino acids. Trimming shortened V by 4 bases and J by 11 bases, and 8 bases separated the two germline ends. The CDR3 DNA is TGCAGCGTTGGGGGTCGGGCTTTCTTT. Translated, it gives CSVGGRAFF.

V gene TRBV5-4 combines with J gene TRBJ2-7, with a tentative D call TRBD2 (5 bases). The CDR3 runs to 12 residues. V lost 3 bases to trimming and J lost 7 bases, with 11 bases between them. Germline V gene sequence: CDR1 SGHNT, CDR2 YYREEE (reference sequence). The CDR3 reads CASSSGMREQYF. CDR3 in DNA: TGTGCCAGCAGCTCGGGGATGAGAGAGCAGTACTTC.

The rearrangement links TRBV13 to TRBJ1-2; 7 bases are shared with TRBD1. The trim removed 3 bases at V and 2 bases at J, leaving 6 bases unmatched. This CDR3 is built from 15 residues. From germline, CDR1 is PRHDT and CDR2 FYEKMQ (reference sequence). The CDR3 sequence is CASSFDRVQNYGYTF. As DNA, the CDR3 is TGTGCCAGCAGCTTTGACAGGGTCCAAAACTATGGCTACACCTTC.

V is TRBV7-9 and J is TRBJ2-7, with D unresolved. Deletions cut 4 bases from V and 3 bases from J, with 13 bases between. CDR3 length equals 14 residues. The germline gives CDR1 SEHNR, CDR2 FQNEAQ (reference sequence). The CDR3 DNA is TGTGCCAGCAGCTCCAGCCCAGTACTCTACGAGCAGTACTTC. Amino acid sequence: CASSSSPVLYEQYF.